This entry lists 5 T cell receptor beta chains sequenced from one sample in a study of graft-versus-host responses after intestinal transplantation. Method: immunoSEQ multiplex PCR; TCRdb's copy keeps in-frame clones and lacks some. The sample contains about 80,000 clones, approximately 92% of which appear only once. Here the sequenced sample was PBMCs, taken 98 days after intestinal transplantation. These receptor sequences come from a human patient who received an intestinal transplant, so some T cells may come from the graft donor.

The chain employs TRBV2 and TRBJ1-1; D is undetermined. Germline CDR1 is SNHLY and CDR2 is FYNNEI. This CDR3 contains 14 residues. The V end was cut by 1 base, the J end by 1 base, with 7 bases between. The CDR3: CASSEGRSNTEAFF. The CDR3 nucleotides read TGTGCCAGCAGTGAAGGACGATCGAACACTGAAGCTTTCTTT.

V is TRBV15 and J is TRBJ1-1; TRBD1 might be the D (6 bases). CDR3 length equals 17 residues. CDR1 is LNHNV and CDR2 is YYDKDF in the germline V gene (reference sequence). Trimming cost V 6 bases and J 5 bases, with 25 bases left between them. As DNA, the CDR3 is TGTGCCACCAGTAAAACAGGGCGTAACTTTATTGGGACTGAAGCTTTCTTT. This encodes CATSKTGRNFIGTEAFF.

This chain joins TRBV5-4 and TRBJ2-5; TRBD2 aligns across 7 bases. V shed 3 bases and J 5 bases; nucleotides not matched to a gene: 4. Germline assignment: CDR1 SGHNT and CDR2 YYREEE (reference sequence). The CDR3 covers 13 residues. CDR3 DNA sequence: TGTGCCAGCAGCTCACTAGCGTTGGAGACCCAGTACTTC. It specifies CASSSLALETQYF.

This clone was recorded a few times. The V and J genes are TRBV4-1 and TRBJ1-6; D ambiguous. The ends were cut back, 1 base at V and 13 bases at J, with 8 bases in the middle. The CDR3 extends over 12 amino acids. The germline CDR1 and CDR2 sequences are MGHRA and YSYEKL. CDR3 residues: CASSQGEGPLHF. For the CDR3, the DNA is TGCGCCAGCAGCCAAGGGGAAGGGCCCCTCCACTTT.

This chain uses TRBV5-6 with TRBJ2-7; possibly TRBD1 for D (5 bases). Germline V gene lookup returns CDR1 SGHDT and CDR2 YYEEEE. CDR3 size: 14 residues. Trimming took 4 bases from V and 0 from J, leaving 11 bases between them. CDR3 region: CASSQGHFSYEQYF. In nucleotides, the CDR3 is TGTGCCAGCAGCCAGGGCCACTTCTCCTACGAGCAGTACTTC. Using reference TRBV5-6 and TRBJ2-7 for the parts outside the CDR3, the full variable domain is DAGVTQSPTHLIKTRGQQVTLRCSPKSGHDTVSWYQQALGQGPQFIFQYYEEEERQRGNFPDRFSGHQFPNYSSELNVNALLLGDSALYLCASSQGHFSYEQYFGPGTRLTVT.